This T cell receptor (beta chain) was sequenced during a study of identical twins. Findings and caveats of the study: It was cross-sectional statistical analysis, not following the same donors, that the conclusions relied on.

With 0 bases clipped from V and 7 bases from J, the junction kept 4 bases outside the gene matches. Germline V gene lookup returns CDR1 DFQATT and CDR2 SNEGSKA (reference sequence). The CDR3 has 14 residues. This clonotype was observed many times. Its antigen is unknown. TCRdb recomputed calls from the 5' RACE reads with MiXCR, one row per CDR3 protein. This table has some 560,000 distinct CDR3 sequences, around 9.6% appearing once. This same sample was also taken into another study, of yellow fever vaccine responses in identical twins.

The chain is built from TRBV20-1 and TRBJ1-4, with 8 bases lining up with TRBD1. This clonotype originated in a young woman in good health. The sequenced material came from PBMCs. The chain's CDR3 is CSARDRTGIEKLFF. The DNA of the CDR3 is TGCAGTGCTAGAGATCGGACAGGGATTGAAAAACTGTTTTTT.